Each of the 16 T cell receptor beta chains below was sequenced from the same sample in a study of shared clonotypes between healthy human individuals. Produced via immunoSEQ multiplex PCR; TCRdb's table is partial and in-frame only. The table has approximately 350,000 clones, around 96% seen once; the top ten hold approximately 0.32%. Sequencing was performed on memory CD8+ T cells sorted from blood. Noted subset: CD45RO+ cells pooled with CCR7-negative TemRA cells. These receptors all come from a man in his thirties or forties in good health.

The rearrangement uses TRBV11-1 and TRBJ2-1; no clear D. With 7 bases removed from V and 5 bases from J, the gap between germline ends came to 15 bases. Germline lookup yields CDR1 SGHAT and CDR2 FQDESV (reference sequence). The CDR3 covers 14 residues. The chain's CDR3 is CASKEALLDNEQFF. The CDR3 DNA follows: TGTGCCAGCAAAGAGGCTCTTCTTGACAATGAGCAGTTCTTC.

CDR3 bases: TGCGCCAGCAGCGGGGGACAGACCGGGGAGCTGTTTTTT. It codes for CASSGGQTGELFF. The chain combines TRBV5-1 with TRBJ2-2, with 7 bases fitting TRBD1. CDR1 SGHRS and CDR2 YFSETQ come from the germline V gene. Losses at the gene ends were 4 bases for V and 5 bases for J; bases not matched to a gene: 2. This CDR3 region has 13 residues.

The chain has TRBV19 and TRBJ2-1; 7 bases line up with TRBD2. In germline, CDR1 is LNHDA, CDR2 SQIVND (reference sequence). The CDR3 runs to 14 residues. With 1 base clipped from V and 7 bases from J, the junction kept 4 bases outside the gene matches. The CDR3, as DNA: TGTGCCAGTAGTATAGTGGCGGGGGTAAATGAGCAGTTCTTC. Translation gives CASSIVAGVNEQFF.

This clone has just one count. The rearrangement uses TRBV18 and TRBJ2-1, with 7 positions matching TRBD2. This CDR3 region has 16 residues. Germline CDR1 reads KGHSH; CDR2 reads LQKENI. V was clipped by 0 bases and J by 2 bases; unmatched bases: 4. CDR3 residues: CASSPPSAGAYNEQFF. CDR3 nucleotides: TGTGCCAGCTCACCACCATCCGCGGGAGCCTACAATGAGCAGTTCTTC.

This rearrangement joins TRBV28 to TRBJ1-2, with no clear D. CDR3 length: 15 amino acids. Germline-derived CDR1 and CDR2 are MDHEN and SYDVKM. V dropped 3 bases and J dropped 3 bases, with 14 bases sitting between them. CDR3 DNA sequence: TGTGCCAGCAGTTTTCTACAGCCCTTTCACTATGGCTACACCTTC. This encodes CASSFLQPFHYGYTF.

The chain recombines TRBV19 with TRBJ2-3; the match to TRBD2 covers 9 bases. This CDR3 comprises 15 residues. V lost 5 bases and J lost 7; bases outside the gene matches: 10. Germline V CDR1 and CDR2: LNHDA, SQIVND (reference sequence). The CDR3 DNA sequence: TGTGCCAGTAGTCTCCCGGGACTAGCTTCATATACGCAGTATTTT. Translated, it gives CASSLPGLASYTQYF.

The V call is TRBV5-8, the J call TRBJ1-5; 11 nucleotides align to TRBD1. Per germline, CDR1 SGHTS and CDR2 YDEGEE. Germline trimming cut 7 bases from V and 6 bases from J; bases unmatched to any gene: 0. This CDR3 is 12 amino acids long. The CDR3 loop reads CASGQGAQPQHF. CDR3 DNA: TGTGCCAGCGGACAGGGGGCTCAGCCCCAGCATTTT.

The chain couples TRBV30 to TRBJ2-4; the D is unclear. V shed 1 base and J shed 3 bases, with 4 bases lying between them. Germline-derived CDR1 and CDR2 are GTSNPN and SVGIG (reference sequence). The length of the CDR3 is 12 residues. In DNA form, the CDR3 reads TGTGCCTGGAGTGCCTTCAAAAACATTCAGTACTTC. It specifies CAWSAFKNIQYF.

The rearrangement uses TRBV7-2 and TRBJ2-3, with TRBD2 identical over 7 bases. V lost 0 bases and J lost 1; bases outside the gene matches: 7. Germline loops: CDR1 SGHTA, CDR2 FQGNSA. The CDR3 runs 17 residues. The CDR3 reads CASSLAAIAGRTDTQYF. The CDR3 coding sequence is TGTGCCAGCAGCTTAGCCGCCATAGCGGGCCGCACAGATACGCAGTATTTT.

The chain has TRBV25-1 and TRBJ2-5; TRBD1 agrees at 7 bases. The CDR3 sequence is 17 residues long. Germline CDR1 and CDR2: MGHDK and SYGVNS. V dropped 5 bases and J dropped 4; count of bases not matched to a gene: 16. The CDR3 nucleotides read TGTGCCAGCAGTTCCCACGGATTGTATGCAGGGGGAGAGACCCAGTACTTC. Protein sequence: CASSSHGLYAGGETQYF.

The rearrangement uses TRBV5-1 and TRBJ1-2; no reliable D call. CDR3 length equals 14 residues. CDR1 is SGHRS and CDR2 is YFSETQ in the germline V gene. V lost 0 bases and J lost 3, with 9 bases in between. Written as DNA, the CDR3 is TGCGCCAGCAGCTTGGTAACAGACGACTATGGCTACACCTTC. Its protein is CASSLVTDDYGYTF. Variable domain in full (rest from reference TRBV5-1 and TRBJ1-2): KAGVTQTPRYLIKTRGQQVTLSCSPISGHRSVSWYQQTPGQGLQFLFEYFSETQRNKGNFPGRFSGRQFSNSRSEMNVSTLELGDSALYLCASSLVTDDYGYTFGSGTRLTVV.

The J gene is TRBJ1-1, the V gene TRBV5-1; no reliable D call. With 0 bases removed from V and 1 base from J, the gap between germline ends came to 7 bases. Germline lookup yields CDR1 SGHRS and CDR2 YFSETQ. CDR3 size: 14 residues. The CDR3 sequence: CASSLAGRNTEAFF. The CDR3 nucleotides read TGCGCCAGCAGCTTGGCCGGACGGAACACTGAAGCTTTCTTT.

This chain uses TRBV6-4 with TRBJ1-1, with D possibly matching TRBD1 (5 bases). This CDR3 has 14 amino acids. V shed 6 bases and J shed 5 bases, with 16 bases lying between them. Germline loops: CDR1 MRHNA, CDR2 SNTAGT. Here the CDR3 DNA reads TGTGCCAGCAGCCCCACCCTAGGGGAAACTGAAGCTTTCTTT. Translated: CASSPTLGETEAFF.

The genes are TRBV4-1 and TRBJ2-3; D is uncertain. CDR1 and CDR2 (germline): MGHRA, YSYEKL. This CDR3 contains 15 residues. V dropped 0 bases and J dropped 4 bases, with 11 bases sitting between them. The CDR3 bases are TGCGCCAGCAGCCAAGATCGACTGGCGGCAGATACGCAGTATTTT. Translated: CASSQDRLAADTQYF.

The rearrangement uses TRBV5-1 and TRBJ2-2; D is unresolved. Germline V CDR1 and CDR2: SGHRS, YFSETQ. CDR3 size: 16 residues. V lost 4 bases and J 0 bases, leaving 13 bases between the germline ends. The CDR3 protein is CASSLGGVANTGELFF. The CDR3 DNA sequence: TGCGCCAGCAGCCTGGGCGGAGTGGCGAACACCGGGGAGCTGTTTTTT.

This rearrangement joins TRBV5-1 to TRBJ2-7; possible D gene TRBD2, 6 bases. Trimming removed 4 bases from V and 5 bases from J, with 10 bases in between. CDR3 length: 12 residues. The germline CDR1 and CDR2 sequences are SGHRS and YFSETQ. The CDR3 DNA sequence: TGCGCCAGCAGCGAGGAGGGGAACGAGCAGTACTTC. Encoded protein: CASSEEGNEQYF. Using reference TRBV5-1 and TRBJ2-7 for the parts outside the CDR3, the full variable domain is KAGVTQTPRYLIKTRGQQVTLSCSPISGHRSVSWYQQTPGQGLQFLFEYFSETQRNKGNFPGRFSGRQFSNSRSEMNVSTLELGDSALYLCASSEEGNEQYFGPGTRLTVT.